Listed below are T cell receptor beta chains from one sample, sequenced in a study of cytomegalovirus exposure and HLA in healthy donors. Sequenced by immunoSEQ multiplex PCR; TCRdb stores in-frame clones only, minus some. The sample lists 99,000 or so clones, roughly 80% occurring once. Sequencing used PBMCs. The source of these receptors is a young man in good health and CMV-seropositive. Each CDR3 is given with its conserved first and last residue. The order of the fields is clone size, J gene, D gene, V gene, CDR3 DNA, CDR3 protein. A D gene is named only where the DNA matches it firmly. Clone sizes are given selectively: once, few, many, or a class where the clone is expanded.

abundance: .
j_gene: TRBJ2-7
d_gene: .
v_gene: TRBV28
CDR3nt: TGTGCCAGCAGGCGTGGTTACGAGCAGTACTTC
CDR3aa: CASRRGYEQYF

abundance: once
j_gene: TRBJ1-4
d_gene: .
v_gene: TRBV6-1
CDR3nt: TGTGCCAGCCGGGGAGGGGCAACTAATGAAAAACTGTTTTTT
CDR3aa: CASRGGATNEKLFF

abundance: .
j_gene: TRBJ1-1
d_gene: .
v_gene: TRBV5-1
CDR3nt: TGCGCCAGCAGCCAGAACACTGAAGCTTTCTTT
CDR3aa: CASSQNTEAFF

abundance: .
j_gene: TRBJ2-1
d_gene: .
v_gene: TRBV4-1
CDR3nt: TGCGCCAGCAGCCAAGGTGGAGGGCGAAGCTCCTACAATGAGCAGTTCTTC
CDR3aa: CASSQGGGRSSYNEQFF

abundance: few
j_gene: TRBJ2-2
d_gene: .
v_gene: TRBV6-5
CDR3nt: TGTGCCAGCAGTCCCGGGGGCACCGGGGAGCTGTTTTTT
CDR3aa: CASSPGGTGELFF

abundance: .
j_gene: TRBJ1-3
d_gene: .
v_gene: TRBV6-6
CDR3nt: TGTGCCAGCAGGGGCGGGCCGAGCTCTGGAAACACCATATATTTT
CDR3aa: CASRGGPSSGNTIYF

abundance: .
j_gene: TRBJ2-7
d_gene: TRBD2
v_gene: TRBV6-5
CDR3nt: TGTGCCAGCAGTTACTCGGGTAGCGGGGGCGAGCAGTACTTC
CDR3aa: CASSYSGSGGEQYF

abundance: .
j_gene: TRBJ2-7
d_gene: TRBD2
v_gene: TRBV7-2
CDR3nt: TGTGCCAGCAGCTTACTTAGCGGGGGGTCGTACTCCTACGAGCAGTACTTC
CDR3aa: CASSLLSGGSYSYEQYF

abundance: .
j_gene: TRBJ2-5
d_gene: .
v_gene: TRBV2
CDR3nt: TGTGCCAGCAGTGACCCCGGCGGTAACTTC
CDR3aa: CASSDPGGNF

abundance: .
j_gene: TRBJ1-5
d_gene: .
v_gene: TRBV19
CDR3nt: TGTGCCAGTAGTACCGGTCCCCAGCCCCAGCATTTT
CDR3aa: CASSTGPQPQHF

abundance: .
j_gene: TRBJ2-6
d_gene: .
v_gene: TRBV7-3
CDR3nt: TGTGCCAGCAGCTTAAAGGGAGGTGGGGCCAACGTCCTGACTTTC
CDR3aa: CASSLKGGGANVLTF

abundance: .
j_gene: TRBJ2-5
d_gene: TRBD1
v_gene: TRBV4-2
CDR3nt: TGTGCCAGCAACCTCCCGGGACAGGGCCAAGAGACCCAGTACTTC
CDR3aa: CASNLPGQGQETQYF

abundance: once
j_gene: TRBJ2-7
d_gene: TRBD1
v_gene: TRBV10-3
CDR3nt: TGTGCCATCAGTCCGGACAGGGGGCTTTACGAGCAGTACTTC
CDR3aa: CAISPDRGLYEQYF

abundance: .
j_gene: TRBJ1-4
d_gene: .
v_gene: TRBV28
CDR3nt: TGTGCCAGCAGTAATAGGGGTTTGAATGAAAAACTGTTTTTT
CDR3aa: CASSNRGLNEKLFF

abundance: .
j_gene: TRBJ2-7
d_gene: TRBD2
v_gene: TRBV5-1
CDR3nt: TGCGCCAGCAGCTTAGCGGGGGATATCTACGAGCAGTACTTC
CDR3aa: CASSLAGDIYEQYF

abundance: once
j_gene: TRBJ2-7
d_gene: TRBD1
v_gene: TRBV2
CDR3nt: TGTGCCAGCAGACCGGGACAGGGGTCCCACTTGACTTTATACGAGCAGTACTTC
CDR3aa: CASRPGQGSHLTLYEQYF

abundance: .
j_gene: TRBJ2-1
d_gene: .
v_gene: TRBV6-1
CDR3nt: TGTGCCAGCAGTGAGAGGAGTGTTTGGGTCTCGGGTAATGAGCAGTTCTTC
CDR3aa: CASSERSVWVSGNEQFF

abundance: .
j_gene: TRBJ2-7
d_gene: .
v_gene: TRBV18
CDR3nt: TGTGCCAGCTCACCAGGGAGCTCCTACGAGCAGTACTTC
CDR3aa: CASSPGSSYEQYF

abundance: .
j_gene: TRBJ2-3
d_gene: TRBD1
v_gene: TRBV5-1
CDR3nt: TGCGCCAGCAGCGTAAGAGGACAGGGCCAAGATACGCAGTATTTT
CDR3aa: CASSVRGQGQDTQYF

abundance: .
j_gene: TRBJ2-3
d_gene: TRBD2
v_gene: TRBV27
CDR3nt: TGTGCCAGCAGAAGCGGGACTAGCATAACAGATACGCAGTATTTT
CDR3aa: CASRSGTSITDTQYF

abundance: .
j_gene: TRBJ1-5
d_gene: .
v_gene: TRBV7-9
CDR3nt: TGTGCCAGCAGCTTAGGAGGGAGTCAGCCCCAGCATTTT
CDR3aa: CASSLGGSQPQHF

abundance: .
j_gene: TRBJ1-5
d_gene: TRBD1
v_gene: TRBV19
CDR3nt: TGTGCCAGTATGGGGACAGGGACTCAGCCCCAGCATTTT
CDR3aa: CASMGTGTQPQHF

abundance: .
j_gene: TRBJ1-5
d_gene: .
v_gene: TRBV5-1
CDR3nt: TGCGCCAGCAGCTTGGACAGGGCCTCCGGTCAGCCCCAGCATTTT
CDR3aa: CASSLDRASGQPQHF

abundance: few
j_gene: TRBJ2-5
d_gene: .
v_gene: TRBV5-1
CDR3nt: TGCGCCAGCAGCTTGGGGGGGGACAGAGAGACCCAGTACTTC
CDR3aa: CASSLGGDRETQYF

abundance: .
j_gene: TRBJ1-2
d_gene: TRBD1
v_gene: TRBV10-2
CDR3nt: TGCGCCAGCAGCCAGGGACAGGTTTATGGCTACACCTTC
CDR3aa: CASSQGQVYGYTF

abundance: few
j_gene: TRBJ2-7
d_gene: TRBD2
v_gene: TRBV6-6
CDR3nt: TGTGCCAGCAGCCCAACTAGCGGCGAGCAGTACTTC
CDR3aa: CASSPTSGEQYF

abundance: .
j_gene: TRBJ2-5
d_gene: TRBD2
v_gene: TRBV30
CDR3nt: TGTGCCCGCGGGGGGCCGGTGGAAGAGACCCAGTACTTC
CDR3aa: CARGGPVEETQYF

abundance: few
j_gene: TRBJ2-2
d_gene: .
v_gene: TRBV18
CDR3nt: TGTGCCAGCTCACCATCCCCCGGGACACAGAACACCGGGGAGCTGTTTTTT
CDR3aa: CASSPSPGTQNTGELFF

abundance: .
j_gene: TRBJ1-5
d_gene: .
v_gene: TRBV18
CDR3nt: TGTGCCAGCTCACAGGGAGGGGGACAAAATCAGCCCCAGCATTTT
CDR3aa: CASSQGGGQNQPQHF

abundance: .
j_gene: TRBJ2-7
d_gene: TRBD1
v_gene: TRBV30
CDR3nt: TGTGCCTGGAAGAGGGACAGTATCTCCGAGCAGTACTTC
CDR3aa: CAWKRDSISEQYF

abundance: .
j_gene: TRBJ2-3
d_gene: .
v_gene: TRBV1
CDR3nt: TGCACTAGTCTTCCCCGGGGGGGTACAGATACGCAGTATTTT
CDR3aa: CTSLPRGGTDTQYF

abundance: .
j_gene: TRBJ2-1
d_gene: .
v_gene: TRBV10-2
CDR3nt: TGCGCCAGCAGGGACCGGGACTACAATGAGCAGTTCTTC
CDR3aa: CASRDRDYNEQFF

abundance: .
j_gene: TRBJ1-4
d_gene: .
v_gene: TRBV27
CDR3nt: TGTGCCAGCAGTTTATCGAGGACACGGGAAAAACTGTTTTTT
CDR3aa: CASSLSRTREKLFF

abundance: .
j_gene: TRBJ1-1
d_gene: TRBD1
v_gene: TRBV7-9
CDR3nt: TGTGCCAGCAGCTACGCAGGGGGCGGGGGCACTGAAGCTTTCTTT
CDR3aa: CASSYAGGGGTEAFF

abundance: .
j_gene: TRBJ2-7
d_gene: TRBD1
v_gene: TRBV5-1
CDR3nt: TGCGCCAGCAGCTTGGAAGGGACAGGGGACGAGCAGTACTTC
CDR3aa: CASSLEGTGDEQYF

abundance: .
j_gene: TRBJ2-3
d_gene: .
v_gene: TRBV28
CDR3nt: TGTGCCAGCAGTCCCCGAGGCCGGGGCACAGATACGCAGTATTTT
CDR3aa: CASSPRGRGTDTQYF

abundance: .
j_gene: TRBJ1-2
d_gene: .
v_gene: TRBV6-1
CDR3nt: TGTGCCAGCAGTGCTTATGGCTACACCTTC
CDR3aa: CASSAYGYTF

abundance: .
j_gene: TRBJ1-1
d_gene: .
v_gene: TRBV6-5
CDR3nt: TGTGCCAGCACTAGGTACCAGGGGAGCACTGAAGCTTTCTTT
CDR3aa: CASTRYQGSTEAFF

abundance: .
j_gene: TRBJ2-7
d_gene: TRBD1
v_gene: TRBV11-2
CDR3nt: TGTGCCAGCAGCTTCGGGACAGGGGGCAACGAGCAGTACTTC
CDR3aa: CASSFGTGGNEQYF

abundance: .
j_gene: TRBJ2-5
d_gene: .
v_gene: TRBV5-1
CDR3nt: TGCGCCAGCAGCTTGGTGGCTAGCCAAGAGACCCAGTACTTC
CDR3aa: CASSLVASQETQYF

abundance: .
j_gene: TRBJ2-7
d_gene: TRBD1
v_gene: TRBV6-1
CDR3nt: TGTGCCAGCAGGGGACAGGGGCCCTACGAGCAGTACTTC
CDR3aa: CASRGQGPYEQYF

abundance: .
j_gene: TRBJ1-5
d_gene: .
v_gene: TRBV7-2
CDR3nt: TGTGCCAGCAGCTTATATAGGGGGCCCCAGCATTTT
CDR3aa: CASSLYRGPQHF

abundance: .
j_gene: TRBJ2-6
d_gene: .
v_gene: TRBV18
CDR3nt: TGTGCCAGCTCACCAAGCCGTGGGGCCAACGTCCTGACTTTC
CDR3aa: CASSPSRGANVLTF

abundance: .
j_gene: TRBJ2-7
d_gene: TRBD1
v_gene: TRBV9
CDR3nt: TGTGCCAGCAGCGTAACACCCGGACAGGACGAGCAGTACTTC
CDR3aa: CASSVTPGQDEQYF

abundance: .
j_gene: TRBJ2-1
d_gene: TRBD2
v_gene: TRBV7-3
CDR3nt: TGTGCCAGCAGCTTAGGCGGGGGGTCCTACAATGAGCAGTTCTTC
CDR3aa: CASSLGGGSYNEQFF

abundance: few
j_gene: TRBJ2-3
d_gene: .
v_gene: TRBV2
CDR3nt: TGTGCCAGCAGTGAAAGCCCTAGTCGGGGAGATACGCAGTATTTT
CDR3aa: CASSESPSRGDTQYF

abundance: .
j_gene: TRBJ2-3
d_gene: .
v_gene: TRBV5-4
CDR3nt: TGTGCCAGCAGCTTTACGGGGAAGGTTCCGTCTTTT
CDR3aa: CASSFTGKVPSF

abundance: once
j_gene: TRBJ2-5
d_gene: TRBD2
v_gene: TRBV6-5
CDR3nt: TGTGCCAGCAGTCGAGCCGCGGGGGAGGGCCAGTACTTC
CDR3aa: CASSRAAGEGQYF

abundance: .
j_gene: TRBJ2-1
d_gene: TRBD2
v_gene: TRBV7-2
CDR3nt: TGTGCCAGCAGCAAGGGACTAGAATACAATGAGCAGTTCTTC
CDR3aa: CASSKGLEYNEQFF

abundance: .
j_gene: TRBJ1-5
d_gene: .
v_gene: TRBV30
CDR3nt: TGTGCCTGGAGGGCAACAGGGTCACAGCCCCAGCATTTT
CDR3aa: CAWRATGSQPQHF

abundance: few
j_gene: TRBJ2-6
d_gene: TRBD1
v_gene: TRBV5-4
CDR3nt: TGTGCCAGCAGCCCGAGCACAGGGGCTGGGGCCAACGTCCTGACTTTC
CDR3aa: CASSPSTGAGANVLTF

abundance: once
j_gene: TRBJ2-2
d_gene: .
v_gene: TRBV6-5
CDR3nt: TGTGCCAGCAGTTACGGGACACCCAACACCGGGGAGCTGTTTTTT
CDR3aa: CASSYGTPNTGELFF

abundance: once
j_gene: TRBJ1-5
d_gene: .
v_gene: TRBV7-2
CDR3nt: TGTGCCAGCAGGGAGAATAGCAATCAGCCCCAGCATTTT
CDR3aa: CASRENSNQPQHF